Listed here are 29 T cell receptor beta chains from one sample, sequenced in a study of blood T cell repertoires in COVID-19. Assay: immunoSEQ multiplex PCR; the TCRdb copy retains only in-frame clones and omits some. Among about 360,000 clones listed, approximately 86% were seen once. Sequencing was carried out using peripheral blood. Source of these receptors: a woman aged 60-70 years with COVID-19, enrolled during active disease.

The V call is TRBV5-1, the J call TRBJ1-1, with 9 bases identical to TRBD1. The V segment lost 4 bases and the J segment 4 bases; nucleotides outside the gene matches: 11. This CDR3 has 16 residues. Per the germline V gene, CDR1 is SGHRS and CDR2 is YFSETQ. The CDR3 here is CASSRLGTGTSTEAFF. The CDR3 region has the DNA TGCGCCAGCAGCCGATTGGGGACAGGGACGAGCACTGAAGCTTTCTTT.

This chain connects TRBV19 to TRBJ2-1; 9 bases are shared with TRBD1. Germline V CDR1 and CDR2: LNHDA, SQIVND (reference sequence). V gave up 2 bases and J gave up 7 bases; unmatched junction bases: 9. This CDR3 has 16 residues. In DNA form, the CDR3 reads TGTGCCAGTAGTATATATTCAGGACAGGGGAGAAATGAGCAGTTCTTC. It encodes CASSIYSGQGRNEQFF.

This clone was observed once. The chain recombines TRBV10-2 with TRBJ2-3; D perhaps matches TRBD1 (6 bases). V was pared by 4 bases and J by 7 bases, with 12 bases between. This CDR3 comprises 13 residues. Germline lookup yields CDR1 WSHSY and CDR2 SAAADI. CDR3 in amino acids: CASSGDIEYTQYF. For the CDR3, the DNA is TGCGCCAGCAGTGGGGACATCGAGTATACGCAGTATTTT.

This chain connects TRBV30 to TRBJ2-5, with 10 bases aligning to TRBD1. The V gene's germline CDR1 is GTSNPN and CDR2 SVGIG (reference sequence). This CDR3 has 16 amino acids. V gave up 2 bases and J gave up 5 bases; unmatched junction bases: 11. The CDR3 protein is CAWSPPGQGEEETQYF. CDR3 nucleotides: TGTGCCTGGAGTCCTCCCGGACAGGGGGAAGAGGAGACCCAGTACTTC.

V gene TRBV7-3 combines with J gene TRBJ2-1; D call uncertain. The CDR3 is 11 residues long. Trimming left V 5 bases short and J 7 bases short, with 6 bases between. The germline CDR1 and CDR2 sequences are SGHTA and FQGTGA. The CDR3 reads CASSEQNEQFF. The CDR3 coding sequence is TGTGCCAGCAGCGAACAGAATGAGCAGTTCTTC.

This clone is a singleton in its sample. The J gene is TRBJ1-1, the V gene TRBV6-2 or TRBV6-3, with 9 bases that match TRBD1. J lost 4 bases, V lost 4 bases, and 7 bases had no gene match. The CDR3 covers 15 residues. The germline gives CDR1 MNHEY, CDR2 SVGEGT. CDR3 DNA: TGTGCCAGCAGTTGGGACAGGGAGGGACGCACTGAAGCTTTCTTT. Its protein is CASSWDREGRTEAFF.

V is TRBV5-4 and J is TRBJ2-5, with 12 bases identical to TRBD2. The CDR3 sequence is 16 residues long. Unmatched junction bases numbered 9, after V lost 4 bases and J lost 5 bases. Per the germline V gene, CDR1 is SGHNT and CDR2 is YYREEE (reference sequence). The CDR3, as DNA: TGTGCCAGCAGCCCCGCACTAGCGGGGGGACGGGAGACCCAGTACTTC. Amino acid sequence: CASSPALAGGRETQYF.

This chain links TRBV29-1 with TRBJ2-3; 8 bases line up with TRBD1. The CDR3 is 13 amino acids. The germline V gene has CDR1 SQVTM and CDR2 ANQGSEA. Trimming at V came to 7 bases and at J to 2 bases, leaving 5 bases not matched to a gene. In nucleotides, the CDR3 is TGCAGCGGGTGGACAGGGAACACAGATACGCAGTATTTT. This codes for CSGWTGNTDTQYF.

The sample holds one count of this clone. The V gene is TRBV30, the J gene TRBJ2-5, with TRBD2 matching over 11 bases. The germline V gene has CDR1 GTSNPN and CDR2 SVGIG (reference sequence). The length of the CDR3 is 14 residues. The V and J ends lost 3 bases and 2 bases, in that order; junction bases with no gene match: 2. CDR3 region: CAWSRLAGQETQYF. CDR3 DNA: TGTGCCTGGAGCAGACTAGCGGGGCAAGAGACCCAGTACTTC.

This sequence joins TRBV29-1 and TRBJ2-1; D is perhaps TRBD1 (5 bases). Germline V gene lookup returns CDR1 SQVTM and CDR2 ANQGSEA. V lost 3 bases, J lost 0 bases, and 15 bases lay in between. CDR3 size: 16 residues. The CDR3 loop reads CSVEEYRSSSYNEQFF. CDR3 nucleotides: TGCAGCGTTGAGGAGTACAGGTCGAGCTCCTACAATGAGCAGTTCTTC.

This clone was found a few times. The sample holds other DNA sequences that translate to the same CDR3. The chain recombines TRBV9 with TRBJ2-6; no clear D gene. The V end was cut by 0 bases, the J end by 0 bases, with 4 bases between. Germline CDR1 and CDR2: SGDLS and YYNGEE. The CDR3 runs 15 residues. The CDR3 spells CASSVASSGANVLTF. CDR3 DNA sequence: TGTGCCAGCAGCGTAGCGAGCTCTGGGGCCAACGTCCTGACTTTC.

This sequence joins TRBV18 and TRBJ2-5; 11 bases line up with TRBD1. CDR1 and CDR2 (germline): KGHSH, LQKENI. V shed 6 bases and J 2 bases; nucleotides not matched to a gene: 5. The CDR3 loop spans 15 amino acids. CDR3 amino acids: CASSTGTGGQETQYF. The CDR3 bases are TGTGCCAGCTCGACTGGGACAGGGGGTCAAGAGACCCAGTACTTC.

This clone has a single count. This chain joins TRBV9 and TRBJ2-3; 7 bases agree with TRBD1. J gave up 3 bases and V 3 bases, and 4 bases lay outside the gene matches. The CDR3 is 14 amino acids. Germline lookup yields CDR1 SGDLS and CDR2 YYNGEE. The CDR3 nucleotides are TGTGCCAGCAGCGCCCGGACAGGTACAGATACGCAGTATTTT. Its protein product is CASSARTGTDTQYF.

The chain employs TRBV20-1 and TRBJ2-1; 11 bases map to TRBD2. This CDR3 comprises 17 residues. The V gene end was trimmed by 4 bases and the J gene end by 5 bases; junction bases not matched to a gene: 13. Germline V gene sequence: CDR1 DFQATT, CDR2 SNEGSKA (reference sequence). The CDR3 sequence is CSAIDGGTSGYDNEQFF. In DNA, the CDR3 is TGCAGTGCTATTGACGGTGGGACTAGCGGTTATGACAATGAGCAGTTCTTC.

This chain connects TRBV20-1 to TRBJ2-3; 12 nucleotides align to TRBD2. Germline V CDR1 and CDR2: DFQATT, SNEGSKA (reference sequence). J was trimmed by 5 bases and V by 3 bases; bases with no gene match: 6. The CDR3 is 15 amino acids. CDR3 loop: CSASSSGGAEDTQYF. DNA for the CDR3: TGCAGTGCTAGTTCTAGCGGGGGGGCGGAAGATACGCAGTATTTT.

The CDR3 DNA reads TGTGCCAGCAGCCCGTGGGACAGGCAGAGGGGCTACACCTTC. This gives the protein CASSPWDRQRGYTF. The chain employs TRBV3-1 (or the pseudogene TRBV3-2) and TRBJ1-2; 8 nucleotides agree with TRBD1. The junction had 9 bases not matched to a gene; V was cut back by 4 bases and J by 8 bases. The CDR3 totals 14 residues. The V gene's germline CDR1 is LGHDT and CDR2 YNNKEL (reference sequence).

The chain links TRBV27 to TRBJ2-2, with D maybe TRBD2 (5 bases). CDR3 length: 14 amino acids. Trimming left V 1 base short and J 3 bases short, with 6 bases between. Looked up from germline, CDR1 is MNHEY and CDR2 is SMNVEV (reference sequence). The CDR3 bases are TGTGCCAGCAGTTTATTGGACTACACCGGGGAGCTGTTTTTT. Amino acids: CASSLLDYTGELFF.

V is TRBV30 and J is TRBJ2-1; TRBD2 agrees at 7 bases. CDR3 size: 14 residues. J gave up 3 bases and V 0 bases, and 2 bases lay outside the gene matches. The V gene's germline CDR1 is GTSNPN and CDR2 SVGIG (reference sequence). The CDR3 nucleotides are TGTGCCTGGAGTGTTGGCGGGGGCTACAATGAGCAGTTCTTC. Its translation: CAWSVGGGYNEQFF.

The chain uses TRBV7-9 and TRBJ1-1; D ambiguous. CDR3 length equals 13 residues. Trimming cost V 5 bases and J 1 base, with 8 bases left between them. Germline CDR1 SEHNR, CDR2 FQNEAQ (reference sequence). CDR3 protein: CASSLDQNTEAFF. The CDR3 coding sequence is TGTGCCAGCAGCCTAGATCAGAACACTGAAGCTTTCTTT.

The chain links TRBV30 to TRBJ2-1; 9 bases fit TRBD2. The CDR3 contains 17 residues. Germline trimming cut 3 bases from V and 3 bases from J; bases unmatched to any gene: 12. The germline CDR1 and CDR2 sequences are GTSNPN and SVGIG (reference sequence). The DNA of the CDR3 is TGTGCCTGGAGCCCCTTTGGAGCGGGGGGATTCTACAATGAGCAGTTCTTC. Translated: CAWSPFGAGGFYNEQFF.

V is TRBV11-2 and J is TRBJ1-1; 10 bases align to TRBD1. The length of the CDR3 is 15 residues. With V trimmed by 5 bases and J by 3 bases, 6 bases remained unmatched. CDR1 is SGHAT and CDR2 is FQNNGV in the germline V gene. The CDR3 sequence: CASSNRDRGDTEAFF. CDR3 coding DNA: TGTGCCAGCAGCAACCGGGACAGGGGAGACACTGAAGCTTTCTTT.

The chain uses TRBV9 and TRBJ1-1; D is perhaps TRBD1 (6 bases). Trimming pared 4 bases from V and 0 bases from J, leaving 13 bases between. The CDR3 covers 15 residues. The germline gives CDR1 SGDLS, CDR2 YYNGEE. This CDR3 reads CASSPRQDMNTEAFF. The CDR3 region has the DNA TGTGCCAGCAGCCCGAGACAGGACATGAACACTGAAGCTTTCTTT.

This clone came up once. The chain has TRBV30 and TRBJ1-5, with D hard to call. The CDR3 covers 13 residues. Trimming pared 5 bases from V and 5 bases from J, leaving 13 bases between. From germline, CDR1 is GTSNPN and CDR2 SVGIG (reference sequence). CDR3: CAWLVRVDQPQHF. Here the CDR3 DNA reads TGTGCCTGGTTGGTACGGGTGGATCAGCCCCAGCATTTT.

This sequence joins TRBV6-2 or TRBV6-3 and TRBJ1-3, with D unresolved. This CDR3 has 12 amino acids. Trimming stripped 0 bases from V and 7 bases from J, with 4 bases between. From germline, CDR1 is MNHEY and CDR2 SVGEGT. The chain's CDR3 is CASSYSRNTIYF. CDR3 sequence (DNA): TGTGCCAGCAGTTACTCGAGGAACACCATATATTTT.

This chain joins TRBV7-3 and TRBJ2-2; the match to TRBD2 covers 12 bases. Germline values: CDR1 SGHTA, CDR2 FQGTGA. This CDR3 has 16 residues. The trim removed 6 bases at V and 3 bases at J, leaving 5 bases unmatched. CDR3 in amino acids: CASSPTSGGYTGELFF. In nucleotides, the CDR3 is TGTGCCAGCAGTCCGACTAGCGGGGGCTACACCGGGGAGCTGTTTTTT.

In DNA form, the CDR3 reads TGTGCCAGCAGCTTAACAGGGGGCGGGCAGCCCCAGCATTTT. Its translation: CASSLTGGGQPQHF. The chain is built from TRBV3-1 (or the pseudogene TRBV3-2) and TRBJ1-5; 9 positions match TRBD1. Germline CDR1 is LGHDT and CDR2 is YNNKEL (reference sequence). The CDR3 contains 14 residues. Unmatched junction bases numbered 6, after V lost 5 bases and J lost 7 bases.

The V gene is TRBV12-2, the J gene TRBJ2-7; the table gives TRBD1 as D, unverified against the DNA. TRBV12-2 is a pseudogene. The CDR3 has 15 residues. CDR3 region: CASRFIGQVSYEQYF. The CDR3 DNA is TGTGCAAGTCGCTTTATCGGACAGGTTAGCTACGAGCAGTACTTC.

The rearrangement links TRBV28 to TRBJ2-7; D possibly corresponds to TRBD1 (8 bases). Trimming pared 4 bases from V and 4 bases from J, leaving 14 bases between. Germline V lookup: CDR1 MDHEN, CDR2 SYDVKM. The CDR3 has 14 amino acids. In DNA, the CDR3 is TGTGCCAGCAGTTCCGGACAGGGACTATACGAGCAGTACTTC. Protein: CASSSGQGLYEQYF.

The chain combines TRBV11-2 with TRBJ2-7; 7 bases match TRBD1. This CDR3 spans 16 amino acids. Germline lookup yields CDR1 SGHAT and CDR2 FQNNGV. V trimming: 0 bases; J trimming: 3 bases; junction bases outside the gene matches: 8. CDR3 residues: CASSLDRDGTVYEQYF. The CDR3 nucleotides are TGTGCCAGCAGCTTAGATCGGGACGGGACAGTCTACGAGCAGTACTTC.